The rows below give T cell receptor beta chains drawn from one sample of a study of blood T cell repertoires in COVID-19. Method: immunoSEQ multiplex PCR; TCRdb's copy keeps in-frame clones and lacks some. The sample has about 160,000 clones, roughly 90% seen once; the top ten hold nearly 5%. The sequenced sample consisted of peripheral blood. The receptors were sampled from a man younger than 45 with COVID-19, enrolled during active disease. Both conserved end residues are part of each CDR3. A D gene is named only where the DNA matches it firmly. Expanded clones are given a class, and other clones once, few, many or no size at all.

V gene: TRBV18
J gene: TRBJ2-7
D gene: NA
clone size: NA
CDR3 protein: CASSPSRDLYEQYF
CDR3 DNA: TGTGCCAGCTCACCATCGCGGGATCTATACGAGCAGTACTTC

V gene: TRBV18
J gene: TRBJ1-3
D gene: TRBD1
clone size: NA
CDR3 protein: CASSPDRAFGNTIYF
CDR3 DNA: TGTGCCAGCTCACCAGACAGGGCGTTTGGAAACACCATATATTTT

V gene: TRBV4-2
J gene: TRBJ1-3
D gene: NA
clone size: NA
CDR3 protein: CASSQGPLFGQGGNTIYF
CDR3 DNA: TGTGCCAGCAGCCAAGGCCCCCTGTTCGGACAAGGAGGAAACACCATATATTTT

V gene: TRBV7-6
J gene: TRBJ2-1
D gene: NA
clone size: NA
CDR3 protein: CASSLYQGQSYNEQFF
CDR3 DNA: TGTGCCAGCAGCTTGTATCAGGGGCAGTCCTACAATGAGCAGTTCTTC

V gene: TRBV7-8
J gene: TRBJ2-4
D gene: NA
clone size: NA
CDR3 protein: CASSLITGSKNIQYF
CDR3 DNA: TGTGCCAGCAGCTTAATTACAGGGAGCAAAAACATTCAGTACTTC

V gene: TRBV7-2
J gene: TRBJ2-7
D gene: NA
clone size: NA
CDR3 protein: CASSLVAGHAYEQYF
CDR3 DNA: TGTGCCAGCAGCTTAGTGGCGGGTCACGCCTACGAGCAGTACTTC

V gene: TRBV6-4
J gene: TRBJ2-3
D gene: NA
clone size: NA
CDR3 protein: CASSGADTQYF
CDR3 DNA: TGTGCCAGCAGTGGCGCGGATACGCAGTATTTT

V gene: TRBV19
J gene: TRBJ1-2
D gene: NA
clone size: few
CDR3 protein: CATRQGSWRYGYTF
CDR3 DNA: TGTGCCACCCGGCAGGGCAGTTGGCGCTATGGCTACACCTTC

V gene: TRBV18
J gene: TRBJ2-1
D gene: TRBD2
clone size: NA
CDR3 protein: CASSPATSGSSYNEQFF
CDR3 DNA: TGTGCCAGCTCACCAGCGACTAGCGGGAGCTCCTACAATGAGCAGTTCTTC

V gene: TRBV10-3
J gene: TRBJ1-6
D gene: TRBD1
clone size: NA
CDR3 protein: CAISDPTDRVNNSPLHF
CDR3 DNA: TGTGCCATCAGTGACCCCACCGACAGGGTCAATAATTCACCCCTCCACTTT